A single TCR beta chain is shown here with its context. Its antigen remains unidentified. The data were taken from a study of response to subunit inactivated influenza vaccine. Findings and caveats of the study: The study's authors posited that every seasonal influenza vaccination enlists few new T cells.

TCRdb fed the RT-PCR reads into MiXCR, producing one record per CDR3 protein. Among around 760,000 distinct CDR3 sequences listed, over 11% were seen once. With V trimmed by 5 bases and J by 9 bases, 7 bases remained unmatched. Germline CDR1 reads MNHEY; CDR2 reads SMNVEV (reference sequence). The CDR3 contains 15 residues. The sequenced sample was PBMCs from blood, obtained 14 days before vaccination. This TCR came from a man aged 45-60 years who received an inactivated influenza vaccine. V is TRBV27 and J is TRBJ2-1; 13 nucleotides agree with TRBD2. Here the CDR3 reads CASSHTSGGAGEQFF. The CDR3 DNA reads TGTGCCAGCAGTCATACTAGCGGGGGGGCCGGTGAGCAGTTCTTC.